Each of the 24 T cell receptor beta chains below was sequenced from the same sample in a study of CD8+ T cells in alopecia areata. Following extraction, RNA underwent reverse transcription to cDNA, which served as the sequencing template. Profiling relied on immunoSEQ multiplex PCR, and the TCRdb table lists in-frame clones only, not all of them. Among 100,000 to 150,000 clones, roughly 50% were seen once, and the ten largest hold over 9.5%. The sample comprised NKG2D-low CD8+ T cells sorted from blood. These receptors all stem from a human donor with alopecia areata.

This sequence joins TRBV25-1 and TRBJ1-5; unclear D gene. Germline CDR1 and CDR2: MGHDK and SYGVNS. The V and J ends lost 6 bases and 0 bases respectively, with 12 bases between them. The CDR3 totals 15 residues. The CDR3 region is CASSGGLDSNQPQHF. In DNA form, the CDR3 reads TGTGCCAGCAGCGGTGGGCTGGATAGCAATCAGCCCCAGCATTTT. Supplemented by reference TRBV25-1 and TRBJ1-5, the full variable domain reads EADIYQTPRYLVIGTGKKITLECSQTMGHDKMYWYQQDPGMELHLIHYSYGVNSTEKGDLSSESTVSRIRTEHFPLTLESARPSHTSQYLCASSGGLDSNQPQHFGDGTRLSIL.

This clone was seen a handful of times. V and J are TRBV19 and TRBJ2-1; 8 bases fit TRBD2. The V segment lost 6 bases and the J segment 3 bases; nucleotides outside the gene matches: 1. The CDR3 length is 13 residues. The V gene's germline CDR1 is LNHDA and CDR2 SQIVND (reference sequence). In DNA form, the CDR3 reads TGTGCCAGTAGCGGGGGGGACTACAATGAGCAGTTCTTC. Encoded protein: CASSGGDYNEQFF.

On this clone itself: Within the sample, other DNA sequences also encode this same CDR3. The CDR3 bases are TGTGCCTGGAGTCCGGCTAATGAGCAGTTCTTC. Encoded protein: CAWSPANEQFF. V gene TRBV30 combines with J gene TRBJ2-1; D is uncertain. The V gene's germline CDR1 is GTSNPN and CDR2 SVGIG (reference sequence). Deletions cut 2 bases from V and 7 bases from J, with 6 bases between. There are 11 residues in the CDR3.

V is TRBV29-1 and J is TRBJ2-1, with D unresolved. V gave up 0 bases and J gave up 4 bases, with 13 bases separating them. Germline CDR1 is SQVTM and CDR2 is ANQGSEA. The CDR3 has 15 residues. CDR3: CSVEDEHATYNEQFF. The CDR3 bases are TGCAGCGTTGAAGATGAGCACGCGACTTACAATGAGCAGTTCTTC.

This clone was counted only a few times. This chain links TRBV7-8 with TRBJ2-1, with D possibly being TRBD1 (6 bases). Trimming cost V 5 bases and J 7 bases, with 18 bases left between them. The germline V gene encodes CDR1 SGHVS and CDR2 FQNEAQ. The length of the CDR3 is 15 residues. The CDR3 DNA reads TGTGCCAGCAGCCCTATGGCAGGGGCTGGGAATGAGCAGTTCTTC. This sequence encodes CASSPMAGAGNEQFF.

The V and J genes are TRBV30 and TRBJ2-1, with a tentative D call TRBD1 (6 bases). The V and J ends lost 6 bases and 8 bases respectively, with 14 bases between them. The CDR3 loop spans 12 amino acids. The germline CDR1 and CDR2 sequences are GTSNPN and SVGIG (reference sequence). The CDR3 DNA reads TGTGCCTGTTCTTTCAAGGGGGATGAGCAGTTCTTC. Its translation: CACSFKGDEQFF.

This clone was recorded a few times. CDR3 bases: TGCAGCGTTGAAGATCCCAAGAAGGGAAGCTCCTACGAGCAGTACTTC. As protein: CSVEDPKKGSSYEQYF. The rearrangement uses TRBV29-1 and TRBJ2-7; D call uncertain. V was shortened by 0 bases and J by 0 bases, with 15 bases between the two germline ends. The CDR3 is 16 amino acids. The germline V gene encodes CDR1 SQVTM and CDR2 ANQGSEA.

This sequence joins TRBV7-9 and TRBJ1-5; D unresolved. Germline CDR1 reads SEHNR; CDR2 reads FQNEAQ (reference sequence). V lost 3 bases and J lost 5, with 5 bases in between. This CDR3 is built from 12 residues. Here the CDR3 DNA reads TGTGCCAGCAGCTTCTCTGATCAGCCCCAGCATTTT. It is translated as CASSFSDQPQHF.

The chain is built from TRBV29-1 and TRBJ2-5; 9 positions agree with TRBD1. V was pared by 7 bases and J by 1 base, with 4 bases of the junction left unmatched. Germline CDR1 is SQVTM and CDR2 is ANQGSEA. This CDR3 region has 13 residues. Written as DNA, the CDR3 is TGCAGCGAGCGGGGACAGGGCCAAGAGACCCAGTACTTC. This codes for CSERGQGQETQYF.

The CDR3 loop reads CAWVRQEGNEQYF. CDR3 sequence (DNA): TGTGCCTGGGTCCGACAGGAGGGCAACGAGCAGTACTTC. The chain uses TRBV30 and TRBJ2-7, with D perhaps TRBD1 or TRBD2 (6 bases each). CDR3 length equals 13 residues. Germline loops: CDR1 GTSNPN, CDR2 SVGIG (reference sequence). V was cut by 5 bases and J by 5 bases, with 16 bases left in between.

V and J are TRBV25-1 and TRBJ2-6; D call uncertain. Trimming removed 5 bases from V and 3 bases from J, with 2 bases in between. Germline V gives CDR1 MGHDK, CDR2 SYGVNS. This CDR3 spans 12 amino acids. The CDR3 spells CASSSGANVLTF. DNA of the CDR3: TGTGCCAGCAGTAGTGGGGCCAACGTCCTGACTTTC.

The V gene is TRBV5-1, the J gene TRBJ2-5; D is possibly TRBD1 or TRBD2 (5 bases each). Deletions cut 3 bases from V and 4 bases from J, with 16 bases between. This CDR3 has 15 residues. Germline V gene sequence: CDR1 SGHRS, CDR2 YFSETQ. CDR3 DNA: TGCGCCAGCAGCTCCCCCGCCAGGGAGATAGAGACCCAGTACTTC. Translation gives CASSSPAREIETQYF.

To note about this clone: Other nucleotide sequences in the sample specify the same CDR3. J is TRBJ2-7 and V is TRBV29-1; tentative D call: TRBD1 (5 bases). CDR3 size: 12 residues. Germline V lookup: CDR1 SQVTM, CDR2 ANQGSEA. Deletions cut 3 bases from V and 2 bases from J, with 8 bases between. Written as DNA, the CDR3 is TGCAGCGTTGAGGAACAGGCCTACGAGCAGTACTTC. Its translation is CSVEEQAYEQYF.

This chain connects TRBV11-2 to TRBJ2-1; the D gene is possibly TRBD1 (5 bases). V was clipped by 1 base and J by 10 bases, with 11 bases between them. This CDR3 has 13 residues. Germline loops: CDR1 SGHAT, CDR2 FQNNGV. The CDR3 region is CASSLAPTGEQFF. The CDR3 bases are TGTGCCAGCAGCTTAGCTCCCACAGGCGAGCAGTTCTTC.

The V call is TRBV15, the J call TRBJ2-7; 10 nucleotides match TRBD1. The CDR3 has 15 residues. J lost 6 bases, V lost 3 bases, and 8 bases had no gene match. Germline assignment: CDR1 LNHNV and CDR2 YYDKDF (reference sequence). This CDR3 is CATSRSGTGVSEQYF. Written as DNA, the CDR3 is TGTGCCACCAGCAGGTCCGGGACAGGGGTTTCCGAGCAGTACTTC.

V and J are TRBV30 and TRBJ2-1; D remains unclear. CDR3 size: 8 residues. CDR1 is GTSNPN and CDR2 is SVGIG in the germline V gene (reference sequence). The V end was cut by 4 bases, the J end by 8 bases, with 0 bases between. The CDR3 bases are TGTGCCTGGAATGAGCAGTTCTTC. Protein product: CAWNEQFF.

The V gene is TRBV27, the J gene TRBJ2-2; TRBD2 matches 9 bases. V lost 3 bases and J lost 10; bases outside the gene matches: 6. The V gene's germline CDR1 is MNHEY and CDR2 SMNVEV (reference sequence). The CDR3 consists of 14 residues. The CDR3 bases are TGTGCCAGCAGTTTTTCTAGCGGGACGGAGGAGCTGTTTTTT. It is translated as CASSFSSGTEELFF.

This clone has just a few counts. The gene calls are TRBV29-1 and TRBJ2-3; D is unclear. The length of the CDR3 is 15 residues. V was pared by 0 bases and J by 0 bases, with 10 bases between. Germline-derived CDR1 and CDR2 are SQVTM and ANQGSEA. The CDR3 nucleotides read TGCAGCGTTGAAGATGAGACAACTAGCACAGATACGCAGTATTTT. Translating it yields CSVEDETTSTDTQYF.

In regard to this clone: The sample holds other DNA sequences that translate to the same CDR3. The chain joins TRBV29-1 to TRBJ1-2; D uncertain. The CDR3 contains 11 residues. V was cut by 3 bases and J by 5 bases, with 7 bases left in between. The germline V gene has CDR1 SQVTM and CDR2 ANQGSEA. The CDR3 loop is CSVETAYGYTF. CDR3 DNA: TGCAGCGTTGAGACCGCTTATGGCTACACCTTC.

This clone was seen a few times. This sequence joins TRBV29-1 and TRBJ1-2, with D possibly TRBD1 on 5 matching bases. The V end lost 3 bases, the J end lost 6 bases, and 14 bases lay between the germline ends. The CDR3 totals 13 residues. Germline lookup yields CDR1 SQVTM and CDR2 ANQGSEA. Written as DNA, the CDR3 is TGCAGCGTTGAGGGGGACGAAGAGGATGGCTACACCTTC. The encoded protein is CSVEGDEEDGYTF.

V usage is TRBV27 and J usage is TRBJ2-1; D gene unclear. Per germline, CDR1 MNHEY and CDR2 SMNVEV (reference sequence). V was trimmed by 7 bases and J by 9 bases, leaving 10 bases between them. This CDR3 has 11 residues. The CDR3 DNA sequence: TGTGCCAGCAATGGTGGCGTTGAGCAGTTCTTC. This gives the protein CASNGGVEQFF.

The chain combines TRBV29-1 with TRBJ2-1; the match to TRBD2 covers 8 bases. V lost 8 bases, J lost 4 bases, and 4 bases stayed unmatched. From germline, CDR1 is SQVTM and CDR2 ANQGSEA. This CDR3 is built from 12 residues. Here the CDR3 DNA reads TGCAGCCCGCGGGGGGATTACAATGAGCAGTTCTTC. This encodes CSPRGDYNEQFF.

This chain links TRBV30 with TRBJ1-2; D perhaps matches TRBD1 (5 bases). Germline assignment: CDR1 GTSNPN and CDR2 SVGIG (reference sequence). The V end was cut by 1 base, the J end by 5 bases, with 8 bases between. This CDR3 comprises 12 residues. The CDR3 coding sequence is TGTGCCTGGAGTGGCAGGGATTATGGCTACACCTTC. Translated: CAWSGRDYGYTF. Based on the CDR3 plus reference TRBV30 and TRBJ1-2, the full variable domain is SQTIHQWPATLVQPVGSPLSLECTVEGTSNPNLYWYRQAAGRGLQLLFYSVGIGQISSEVPQNLSASRPQDRQFILSSKKLLLSDSGFYLCAWSGRDYGYTFGSGTRLTVV.

This chain's CDR3 is CAWSNRGLETQYF. DNA for the CDR3: TGTGCCTGGTCCAACAGGGGGCTGGAGACCCAGTACTTC. V is TRBV30 and J is TRBJ2-5, with 9 bases lining up with TRBD1. The CDR3 is 13 residues long. V lost 5 bases to trimming and J lost 5 bases; unmatched junction nucleotides: 6. CDR1 is GTSNPN, CDR2 SVGIG, per germline (reference sequence).